This entry is about one TCR beta chain. CDR3 length: 14 residues. The germline gives CDR1 MNHNY, CDR2 SVGAGI (reference sequence). Trimming at V came to 6 bases and at J to 1 base, leaving 4 bases not matched to a gene. The sample belongs to a study of shared clonotypes between healthy human individuals. TCRdb's table, derived via immunoSEQ multiplex PCR, lists solely in-frame clones and lacks some. The repertoire holds roughly 1,500,000 clones, with approximately 98.5% as singletons. Specimen: naive CD4+ T cells sorted from blood. Subset of the sample: CD45RA+ positively selected. V usage is TRBV6-6 and J usage is TRBJ2-3; 7 nucleotides align to TRBD1. The sequence derives from a man aged 25 to 40 in good health. CDR3 in DNA: TGTGCCAGCAGGGATACAGGGGGCACAGATACGCAGTATTTT. It yields the protein CASRDTGGTDTQYF.